This record covers a single T cell receptor (beta chain). This clonotype was counted a few times. Its antigen remains unidentified. Qualities for individual bases were not recorded, and no much larger clone is one base off. This sample was included in a study of blood T cells in healthy people across ages (dated by TCRdb to the mid-2010s). In the study overall: In model experiments, template switching captured about one uniquely barcoded TCR beta cDNA molecule for every two T cells. Using deep sequencing normalized with unique cDNA molecular identifiers, the study measured how TCR beta repertoire diversity changes with age. The donors were split into four age groups: young (average approximately 16 years), middle-aged (roughly 39), aged (more than 60) and long-lived (approximately 89). To avoid experimental bias, donors of different ages were spread randomly across the sequencing lanes. The study analyzed two additional independent replicas of 1 million unique cDNA reads from the same blood draw for two donors, one aged 18 to 30 and one aged 80 or older.

Systemically healthy Caucasian individuals from Russia, approximately 39 in total and aged roughly 6 to 100 years, were included as donors. Roughly 9 milliliters of peripheral blood were drawn from each donor into EDTA-treated Vacutainer tubes. PBMCs were isolated by Ficoll-Paque density-gradient centrifugation, with at least 7 million obtained per sample. Trizol reagent was used to extract total RNA from the PBMCs, yielding at least 5 micrograms per sample. For every donor, an aliquot of PBMCs went through flow cytometry to measure the percentages of naive CD45RAhigh/CD27high T cells. Trimming removed 8 bases from V and 2 bases from J, leaving 16 bases between the germline ends. CDR3 length: 14 amino acids, cysteine to phenylalanine. This entry keeps only the CDR3 DNA: 42 bases, framed from base 1. CDR1 and CDR2, per the germline V gene, are MNHEY and SVGEGT. Library prep was done by 5' RACE. Sequencing instrument: Illumina HiSeq 2500. A second about 6 to 11 cycle PCR used a sample-barcoded 5' primer and a J-beta primer mix. A template-switch 5' adaptor carrying 12 random nucleotides introduced a unique molecular identifier onto each TCR beta cDNA molecule. Each sample yielded at least 3 million CDR3-containing paired-end reads. First-strand cDNA synthesis was performed from all RNA using the Mint cDNA synthesis kit, with priming by a TRBC-specific oligonucleotide. After uracil-DNA glycosylase treatment, a first 18-cycle PCR used universal primers M1SS and BC2_uni_R on all cDNA. Turning to the authors' computational methods: For normalization, 1 million high-quality reads, each with a distinct molecular identifier, were randomly selected from each sample. Reads sharing molecular identifiers were discarded rather than binned into consensus sequences. MiTCR, with a Q25 quality threshold and the strictest error-elimination algorithm, was used for CDR3 identification, clonotype clustering and error correction. A nonparametric unseen species model with Euler transformation was used to estimate lower-bound total TCR beta diversity. TCRdb reprocessed the public reads (quality trimming at Q25 with fastp, clone calling with MiXCR) and kept in-frame beta chains. Rows are unified per CDR3 protein, each entry keeping the most common DNA and genes. TCRdb's processing, not the study's, gives the V and J calls here. A total of fewer than 2,000,000 distinct CDR3 sequences appear in this sample, 30% to 40% of them only once. Approximately 10% of the sample comes from the top ten.

Points the paper makes about the study in general: Estimates of total diversity based on one million sequenced T cells were considered lower bounds and underestimates. A strong correlation was found between observed TCR beta diversity and the percentage of naive T cells measured by flow cytometry. Compared with the aged group, more naive CD4+ T cells, fewer expanded clones and increased TCR diversity were shown by the long-lived group, suggesting age selection. Conclusive comparison of naive and antigen-experienced compartments was prevented by the profiling of bulk unsorted PBMCs. Because the CMV infection status of the donors was unknown, age-related changes in expanded clonotypes may potentially have been confounded. Observed TCR beta diversity per million T cells fell roughly linearly with age, and a significant reduction was already apparent by age roughly 40.

The chain is made from TRBV6-2 or TRBV6-3 and TRBJ2-7, with the D segment identity uncertain. The specimen sequenced was blood. This TCR was sampled from a woman younger than 45 in good health. The bases read TGTGCCAGCGGGCTTTACCGTGGGGCCTACGAGCAGTACTTC. This yields the protein CASGLYRGAYEQYF.